This T cell receptor (beta chain) was captured by sequencing in a study of blood T cells in healthy people across ages. CDR3 size: 13 residues. With 3 bases removed from V and 6 bases from J, the gap between germline ends came to 10 bases. From germline, CDR1 is LGHDT and CDR2 YNNKEL (reference sequence). It was with a sample-barcoded 5' primer and a J-beta primer mix that a second PCR of about 7 to 12 cycles was run. Each cDNA was tagged by a template-switch adaptor containing 12 random nucleotides. Via MiXCR, TCRdb re-called the 5' RACE reads, giving one row per CDR3 protein. The sample lists 1,800,000 or so distinct CDR3 sequences; about two fifths were seen once. Study-wide points: The study found more naive CD4+ cells and higher diversity in long-lived than aged donors.

This clonotype showed up just a few times. Its specificity is not known. Sequenced: blood. This receptor was taken from a human donor in good health. The chain has TRBV3-1 and TRBJ2-3; TRBD1 is a possible D gene (5 bases). CDR3 sequence: CASSHRERDTQYF. The CDR3 nucleotides read TGTGCCAGCAGCCACAGGGAAAGGGATACGCAGTATTTT.